This TCR beta chain was retrieved from a study of blood T cell repertoires in COVID-19. Trimming took 5 bases from V and 5 from J; bases not matched to a gene: 9. Germline loops: CDR1 LNHDA, CDR2 SQIVND (reference sequence). This CDR3 is 15 amino acids long. Assay used: immunoSEQ multiplex PCR; TCRdb lists only in-frame clones, some missing. This sample carries fewer than 95,000 clones, 88% of them seen once, and the ten largest clones take about 4.4%. The sequenced material came from peripheral blood. This TCR was sampled from a woman older than 75 with acute or convalescent COVID-19. The chain links TRBV19 to TRBJ2-5; 9 nucleotides agree with TRBD1. The CDR3 protein is CASSRGQGRTETQYF. CDR3 bases: TGTGCCAGTAGTCGGGGACAGGGTAGGACGGAGACCCAGTACTTC.